This TCR beta chain was obtained from a study of blood T cell repertoires in COVID-19. Study context: In each case, the material was cDNA or gDNA derived from T cells, B-cell-depleted T cells, or PBMCs.

Study processing details: For nucleated cells, counts were estimated from reference gene primer amplification. Some clones are missing from TCRdb's copy, which holds only in-frame ones; the method was immunoSEQ multiplex PCR. That table gives V, J and clone size, and the DNA gave D and trimming. This sample has 290,000 or so clones; 90% occur once, and the top ten carry approximately 4.5%. In germline, CDR1 is SNHLY, CDR2 FYNNEI. V lost 6 bases, J lost 6 bases, and 7 bases stayed unmatched. The CDR3 is 14 residues long. Enrollees, about 18 to 89 years old, lived in 24 US areas. Participants reported their clinical history, and cohort assignment relied on those reports.

The genes are TRBV2 and TRBJ1-5, with 8 bases lining up with TRBD1. The clonotype was recovered from a woman younger than 35 with acute COVID-19. The specimen was PBMCs or T cells enriched from blood (not recorded which). Here the CDR3 DNA reads TGTGCCAGCAGCATGACAGGGGAGAGTCAGCCCCAGCATTTT. This codes for CASSMTGESQPQHF.